The 30 T cell receptor beta chains listed next were all sequenced from one sample in a study of vaccination effects on CD4 cells after COVID-19. Expansion with viral peptide pools was applied to antigen-specific CD4+ T cells by the ViraFEST assay prior to sequencing. Following a roughly ten-day culture, CD4+ T cells were purified. Nucleocapsid antibodies stayed negative before and after vaccination, showing no earlier SARS-CoV-2 infection. Antigens of these TCRs are unknown. TCRdb's copy holds only in-frame clones and misses some; the assay was immunoSEQ multiplex PCR. The sample lists roughly 20,000 clones; around 72% were seen once. Sequenced material: CD4+ T cells from PBMCs cultured with HCoV-NL63 spike peptides, taken before COVID-19 vaccination. These receptors came from a human donor who received a COVID-19 vaccine.

The chain combines TRBV6-1 with TRBJ1-5; 8 nucleotides match TRBD1. Germline trimming cut 0 bases from V and 1 base from J; bases unmatched to any gene: 2. This CDR3 comprises 16 residues. CDR1 is MNHNS and CDR2 is SASEGT in the germline V gene. CDR3 protein: CASSEATGVSNQPQHF. CDR3 DNA sequence: TGTGCCAGCAGTGAAGCGACAGGGGTCAGCAATCAGCCCCAGCATTTT.

J is TRBJ2-1 and V is TRBV9, with D unresolved. CDR1 is SGDLS and CDR2 is YYNGEE in the germline V gene. The CDR3 spans 17 residues. V lost 5 bases and J 0 bases, leaving 18 bases between the germline ends. CDR3 loop: CASSMGFQVLSYNEQFF. The CDR3 DNA sequence: TGTGCCAGCAGTATGGGTTTTCAGGTCCTCTCCTACAATGAGCAGTTCTTC.

The genes are TRBV2 and TRBJ2-7; D not resolved. Germline V lookup: CDR1 SNHLY, CDR2 FYNNEI. The CDR3 spans 10 residues. Trimming removed 3 bases at V and 4 bases at J, with 1 base between. CDR3 DNA sequence: TGTGCCAGCAGTGAGTACGAGCAGTACTTC. It encodes CASSEYEQYF.

This clone was seen only once. The chain couples TRBV5-1 to TRBJ1-1, with a tentative D call TRBD1 (6 bases). CDR3 length equals 16 residues. Trimming shortened V by 0 bases and J by 3 bases, and 15 bases separated the two germline ends. Germline V gene lookup returns CDR1 SGHRS and CDR2 YFSETQ. The CDR3 nucleotides read TGCGCCAGCAGCTTGGCCAGCTCTAGGGGGGACACTGAAGCTTTCTTT. It codes for CASSLASSRGDTEAFF.

The rearrangement joins TRBV7-8 to TRBJ2-2, with TRBD2 matching over 15 bases. This CDR3 has 17 residues. The trim removed 5 bases at V and 0 bases at J, leaving 1 base unmatched. Germline assignment: CDR1 SGHVS and CDR2 FQNEAQ. The chain's CDR3 is CASSRTSGRANTGELFF. Written as DNA, the CDR3 is TGTGCCAGCAGCCGGACTAGCGGGAGGGCGAACACCGGGGAGCTGTTTTTT.

The CDR3 DNA reads as TGTGCCAGCAGACCGAGGGGCGCAGATACGCAGTATTTT. It codes for CASRPRGADTQYF. This rearrangement joins TRBV2 to TRBJ2-3, with D perhaps TRBD1 or TRBD2 (5 bases each). There are 13 residues in the CDR3. CDR1 and CDR2 from the germline V gene are SNHLY and FYNNEI. V was shortened by 6 bases and J by 4 bases, with 11 bases between the two germline ends. Together with reference TRBV2 and TRBJ2-3, the CDR3 gives the full variable domain: EPEVTQTPSHQVTQMGQEVILRCVPISNHLYFYWYRQILGQKVEFLVSFYNNEISEKSEIFDDQFSVERPDGSNFTLKIRSTKLEDSAMYFCASRPRGADTQYFGPGTRLTVL.

The chain joins TRBV19 to TRBJ1-6, with D maybe TRBD1 (5 bases). This CDR3 region has 13 residues. V shed 10 bases and J shed 7 bases, with 14 bases lying between them. Germline lookup yields CDR1 LNHDA and CDR2 SQIVND (reference sequence). CDR3 residues: CATSRGLNSPLHF. DNA for the CDR3: TGTGCCACCTCGAGGGGACTAAATTCACCCCTCCACTTT.

V gene TRBV6-5 combines with J gene TRBJ1-1, with TRBD1 matching 7 bases. CDR1 is MNHEY, CDR2 SVGAGI, per germline. The CDR3 sequence is 16 residues long. With 4 bases clipped from V and 1 base from J, the junction kept 9 bases outside the gene matches. CDR3 in DNA: TGTGCCAGCAGTTCCTATCGACAGGGTGGGAACACTGAAGCTTTCTTT. Translated, it gives CASSSYRQGGNTEAFF.

This chain connects TRBV19 to TRBJ2-1; TRBD2 aligns across 15 bases. CDR1 LNHDA and CDR2 SQIVND come from the germline V gene (reference sequence). The V segment lost 8 bases and the J segment 7 bases; nucleotides outside the gene matches: 9. This CDR3 region has 16 residues. In DNA, the CDR3 is TGTGCCAGTTGGACTAGCGGGGGGGCGGCAAGTAATGAGCAGTTCTTC. This gives the protein CASWTSGGAASNEQFF.

The chain joins TRBV19 to TRBJ1-5; D is unresolved. This CDR3 contains 14 residues. Trimming removed 4 bases at V and 4 bases at J, with 11 bases between. The germline gives CDR1 LNHDA, CDR2 SQIVND (reference sequence). CDR3 in DNA: TGTGCCAGTAGTAATACGGGTCTAAATCAGCCCCAGCATTTT. It yields the protein CASSNTGLNQPQHF.

The J gene is TRBJ2-1, the V gene TRBV9, with 7 bases aligning to TRBD2. Germline CDR1 SGDLS, CDR2 YYNGEE. V lost 0 bases and J lost 1; bases outside the gene matches: 1. This CDR3 is 15 amino acids long. The CDR3 DNA is TGTGCCAGCAGCGTAGACGGGGGGTCCTACAATGAGCAGTTCTTC. It specifies CASSVDGGSYNEQFF.

The chain has TRBV12-5 and TRBJ1-1; D not certain. Per the germline V gene, CDR1 is LGHNT and CDR2 is FRNRAP. The CDR3 spans 17 residues. V lost 0 bases and J 0 bases, leaving 14 bases between the germline ends. The CDR3 here is CASGLVLEGKMNTEAFF. The CDR3 DNA reads as TGTGCTAGTGGTTTGGTACTAGAGGGAAAAATGAACACTGAAGCTTTCTTT.

The chain joins TRBV19 to TRBJ1-1; no clear D. With 1 base removed from V and 5 bases from J, the gap between germline ends came to 8 bases. The V gene's germline CDR1 is LNHDA and CDR2 SQIVND (reference sequence). The CDR3 consists of 13 residues. DNA for the CDR3: TGTGCCAGTAGTATAGTAGGCAGAACTGAAGCTTTCTTT. Translated, it gives CASSIVGRTEAFF.

This clone turned up a few times. V and J are TRBV7-9 and TRBJ1-2; 10 nucleotides match TRBD1. Losses at the gene ends were 5 bases for V and 8 bases for J; bases not matched to a gene: 5. The germline CDR1 and CDR2 sequences are SEHNR and FQNEAQ (reference sequence). The CDR3 covers 13 residues. In DNA form, the CDR3 reads TGTGCCAGCAGCCCGACAGGGGGCGGAGGCTACACCTTC. It yields the protein CASSPTGGGGYTF.

V and J are TRBV11-2 and TRBJ2-1, with 12 bases aligning to TRBD2. The CDR3 totals 15 residues. Germline V lookup: CDR1 SGHAT, CDR2 FQNNGV. V trimming: 3 bases; J trimming: 8 bases; junction bases outside the gene matches: 5. The CDR3 nucleotides read TGTGCCAGCAGCTTTGAACTAGCGGGAGGTTATGAGCAGTTCTTC. Residues: CASSFELAGGYEQFF.

The chain recombines TRBV5-5 with TRBJ1-1; D is unclear. This CDR3 region has 12 residues. The germline gives CDR1 SGHKS, CDR2 YYEKEE (reference sequence). The V gene lost 0 bases and the J gene lost 8 bases, with 8 bases spanning the gap. The CDR3 DNA follows: TGTGCCAGCAGCTTGGAGGGTGGAGAAGCTTTCTTT. Encoded protein: CASSLEGGEAFF.

The chain is built from TRBV7-2 and TRBJ1-6; 7 nucleotides line up with TRBD1. V shed 7 bases, J shed 5 bases, and the junction held 8 bases outside the gene matches. The CDR3 consists of 15 residues. Germline CDR1 and CDR2: SGHTA and FQGNSA. DNA for the CDR3: TGTGCCAGCACCTTCGACAGGGAAAATAATTCACCCCTCCACTTT. It encodes CASTFDRENNSPLHF.

This sequence joins TRBV6-5 and TRBJ2-3; D is undetermined. The V end was cut by 4 bases, the J end by 8 bases, with 13 bases between. Germline V gene lookup returns CDR1 MNHEY and CDR2 SVGAGI. This CDR3 region has 13 residues. The CDR3, as DNA: TGTGCCAGCAGTTCCCCGGGCACGGGTACGCAGTATTTT. Protein: CASSSPGTGTQYF.

V and J are TRBV4-1 and TRBJ2-1; 10 nucleotides match TRBD2. V lost 4 bases and J lost 7; bases outside the gene matches: 7. This CDR3 is 15 amino acids long. In germline, CDR1 is MGHRA, CDR2 YSYEKL. In DNA form, the CDR3 reads TGCGCCAGCAGCCCGGGACTAGCGAGGAGGAATGAGCAGTTCTTC. Translated: CASSPGLARRNEQFF.

The chain employs TRBV9 and TRBJ2-3; D possibly corresponds to TRBD1 (6 bases). This CDR3 is 20 amino acids long. Per the germline V gene, CDR1 is SGDLS and CDR2 is YYNGEE. V lost 4 bases, J lost 2 bases, and 29 bases lay in between. CDR3 DNA: TGTGCCAGCAGCCCCCCCCCTGGGAGATGGGACACGGGATTCACAGATACGCAGTATTTT. Residues: CASSPPPGRWDTGFTDTQYF. Looking up the rest from reference TRBV9 and TRBJ2-3 gives the full variable domain: DSGVTQTPKHLITATGQRVTLRCSPRSGDLSVYWYQQSLDQGLQFLIQYYNGEERAKGNILERFSAQQFPDLHSELNLSSLELGDSALYFCASSPPPGRWDTGFTDTQYFGPGTRLTVL.

This sequence joins TRBV5-5 and TRBJ1-1; D is undetermined. Germline V lookup: CDR1 SGHKS, CDR2 YYEKEE (reference sequence). The CDR3 covers 15 residues. The V gene lost 0 bases and the J gene lost 4 bases, with 13 bases spanning the gap. The CDR3 protein is CASSLGGSRRTEAFF. CDR3 nucleotides: TGTGCCAGCAGCTTGGGGGGAAGTAGGCGCACTGAAGCTTTCTTT.

This clone was picked up a small number of times. The V and J genes are TRBV19 and TRBJ1-2, with D hard to call. The germline V gene has CDR1 LNHDA and CDR2 SQIVND (reference sequence). V lost 5 bases, J lost 2 bases, and 15 bases lay in between. The CDR3 extends over 15 amino acids. CDR3 region: CASSPGRQKNYGYTF. CDR3 DNA sequence: TGTGCCAGTAGTCCGGGGAGGCAGAAGAACTATGGCTACACCTTC. The full variable domain, in which reference TRBV19 and TRBJ1-2 provide the parts outside the CDR3, is DGGITQSPKYLFRKEGQNVTLSCEQNLNHDAMYWYRQDPGQGLRLIYYSQIVNDFQKGDIAEGYSVSREKKESFPLTVTSAQKNPTAFYLCASSPGRQKNYGYTFGSGTRLTVV.

The chain carries TRBV19 and TRBJ1-6; TRBD1 is a possible D gene (6 bases). Germline loops: CDR1 LNHDA, CDR2 SQIVND (reference sequence). Trimming left V 7 bases short and J 8 bases short, with 15 bases between. The CDR3 has 14 amino acids. CDR3 in DNA: TGTGCCAGTAATAGGGGGGACGTGTATTCACCCCTCCACTTT. It translates to CASNRGDVYSPLHF. The variable domain in full, completed from reference TRBV19 and TRBJ1-6, reads DGGITQSPKYLFRKEGQNVTLSCEQNLNHDAMYWYRQDPGQGLRLIYYSQIVNDFQKGDIAEGYSVSREKKESFPLTVTSAQKNPTAFYLCASNRGDVYSPLHFGNGTRLTVT.

The chain is built from TRBV6-5 and TRBJ1-5; D gene unclear. V was shortened by 10 bases and J by 0 bases, with 10 bases between the two germline ends. Germline CDR1 is MNHEY and CDR2 is SVGAGI. This CDR3 region has 13 residues. The DNA of the CDR3 is TGTGCCACTGGGGAGGATAGCAATCAGCCCCAGCATTTT. Amino acid sequence: CATGEDSNQPQHF.

In its sample, this clone was seen a few times. The chain recombines TRBV2 with TRBJ2-1; tentative D call: TRBD2 (6 bases). Germline lookup yields CDR1 SNHLY and CDR2 FYNNEI. The CDR3 loop spans 14 amino acids. Trimming left V 2 bases short and J 10 bases short, with 15 bases between. Here the CDR3 DNA reads TGTGCCAGCAGTGAAAGGAGGGGCTCGGGCGAGCAGTTCTTC. It codes for CASSERRGSGEQFF.

The gene calls are TRBV3-1 (or the pseudogene TRBV3-2) and TRBJ1-1, with D tentatively TRBD1 (5 bases). The CDR3 totals 16 residues. Germline loops: CDR1 LGHDT, CDR2 YNNKEL (reference sequence). V was shortened by 0 bases and J by 0 bases, with 11 bases between the two germline ends. For the CDR3, the DNA is TGTGCCAGCAGCCAAGAGAGGGGTTATCTGAACACTGAAGCTTTCTTT. Amino acid sequence: CASSQERGYLNTEAFF.

This clone is medium-sized within its sample. The J gene is TRBJ2-2, the V gene TRBV5-4, with 7 nucleotides matching TRBD2. This CDR3 has 15 residues. J gave up 6 bases and V 4 bases, and 9 bases lay outside the gene matches. In germline, CDR1 is SGHNT, CDR2 YYREEE (reference sequence). The CDR3 region has the DNA TGTGCCAGCAGCCGGGGAGGGGTTGTCGCCGGGGAGCTGTTTTTT. Encoded protein: CASSRGGVVAGELFF.

This clone occurred once. V usage is TRBV30 and J usage is TRBJ2-7; 14 bases match TRBD2. CDR1 and CDR2 from the germline V gene are GTSNPN and SVGIG (reference sequence). CDR3 length: 15 amino acids. Germline trimming cut 1 base from V and 6 bases from J; bases unmatched to any gene: 5. The CDR3 region has the DNA TGTGCCTGGAGTGACCGACTAGCGGGGGGGGCCGAGCAGTACTTC. Residues: CAWSDRLAGGAEQYF.

The chain combines TRBV21-1 with TRBJ2-7; TRBD2 is taken as the D call from the table, unchecked against the DNA. TRBV21-1 is flagged as a pseudogene. The length of the CDR3 is 15 residues. The CDR3 spells CASSKAADCYYEQYF. CDR3 sequence (DNA): TGTGCCAGCAGCAAAGCTGCCGACTGCTACTACGAGCAGTACTTC.

This clone was recorded a few times. J is TRBJ1-5 and V is TRBV10-3, with 7 positions matching TRBD1. Germline V gene sequence: CDR1 ENHRY, CDR2 SYGVKD. The CDR3 consists of 14 residues. V lost 4 bases, J lost 7 bases, and 7 bases stayed unmatched. DNA for the CDR3: TGTGCCATCAGTGGACAGGGTATGGGGCAGCCCCAGCATTTT. Translation: CAISGQGMGQPQHF.